The clone carrying this T cell receptor beta chain was recorded only once. V was clipped by 0 bases and J by 0 bases, with 13 bases between them. The length of the CDR3 is 16 residues. Germline CDR1 is DFQATT and CDR2 is SNEGSKA (reference sequence). There were TCR beta CDR3 regions amplified from RNA transcripts. HTBI primers drove first-round RT-PCR of the TCR CDR3. TCRdb itself ran the multiplex PCR reads through MiXCR, one entry per CDR3 protein. The sample has roughly 400,000 distinct CDR3 sequences, around 15% seen once. Uncontrolled infection, other autoimmune disease, pregnancy or lactation disqualified patients from enrolment. It was around 10 ml of fresh peripheral blood that supplied the PBMCs. This sample was included in a study of T cells in Graves' hyperthyroidism and ophthalmopathy.

The specimen was blood. This receptor was obtained from a man aged 50 or older with Graves' ophthalmopathy. The chain combines TRBV20-1 with TRBJ2-3; D call uncertain. The CDR3 region has the DNA TGCAGTGCTAGAGACCCATGGGCCCTTAGCACAGATACGCAGTATTTT. Its protein is CSARDPWALSTDTQYF.